The source of this T cell receptor (beta chain) is a study of blood T cell repertoires in COVID-19 (dated by TCRdb to 2019 to 2021). In the study overall: The collaborator samples originated in the United States, Italy and Spain and spanned the acute and convalescent phases of COVID-19. The material from the prospective study consisted of cDNA or gDNA derived from T cells, B-cell-depleted T cells, or PBMCs. The dataset comprised deeply sampled blood TCRbeta repertoires from subjects exposed to, actively infected with, or recovered from COVID-19. The repertoires were released in a freely available public database intended as a resource for research on the immune response to SARS-CoV-2. Samples were obtained from the ongoing ImmuneRACE study (first 160 participants) and from over 1,000 subjects provided by 6 global collaborators. Sample metadata almost always included a de-identified subject ID, COVID-19 status, age in years and sex. Where HLA class I and class II types were available, the types were taken from metadata supplied by the sample provider, not from assay-based typing.

The immunoSEQ Assay, a bias-controlled multiplex PCR, was used to amplify TCRbeta CDR3 regions from genomic DNA. In the authors' own workflow: The number of nucleated cells in each sample was estimated from the amplification of reference gene primers within the assay. Sequence reads were collapsed and filtered to measure the absolute abundance of every unique TCRbeta CDR3 rearrangement. For each sample, productive Simpson clonality was calculated as the square root of Simpson's diversity index over productive rearrangements. Not all clones reach the TCRdb copy of this immuneACCESS table, which keeps in-frame sequences only. Checked studies attribute under half of the gap to unresolved V genes and leave the rest unexplained. Clone size and V and J calls were adopted from that table, with D and trimming inferred from the DNA. Within this sample are roughly 290,000 clones, with roughly 90% of them counted one time only. Approximately 1.5% of the sample is taken by the ten largest.

Here is what the overall study found, with its caveats: Clinical and demographic metadata were provided uncurated, with the amount varying by source and participant.

Comment on this clone: Its antigen is currently not known. It has no much larger one-base neighbor in the sample; base qualities were not kept.

Participants in the prospective study were enrolled through a virtual design, were aged roughly 18 to 90 years, and lived in 24 United States geographic areas. Cohort assignment in the prospective study relied on participant-reported clinical history from a screening survey and a study questionnaire. ImmuneRACE Cohort 3 recovered participants were defined by two consecutive negative NP/OP PCR tests, healthcare professional clearance, or symptom resolution. In the prospective study, mobile phlebotomists collected whole blood, serum and a nasopharyngeal or oropharyngeal swab from each participant. Additional blood draws and questionnaires over an approximately 2-month period could optionally be provided by prospective study participants. Before DNA extraction, prospective study blood samples were shipped either frozen or at room temperature. Its CDR3 holds 15 amino acids, cysteine through phenylalanine. Only CDR3 DNA remains: 45 bases, in frame from the first base. CDR1 and CDR2 were assigned from the germline V gene as SGHDN and FVKESK. V gives up 4 bases and J gives up 2 bases, and the segment between their germline ends measures 11 bases.

The specimen was PBMCs or T cells enriched from blood (not recorded which). The chain joins TRBV14 to TRBJ1-4, with the identity of the D gene unclear. This receptor was taken from a woman aged 40 to 50 who had recovered from COVID-19. Here is the DNA: TGTGCCAGCAGCCCCCCCGGGTCGACTAATGAAAAACTGTTTTTT. Translated, it reads CASSPPGSTNEKLFF.